This TCR beta chain was captured in a study of cytomegalovirus exposure and HLA in healthy donors. V gave up 10 bases and J gave up 9 bases; unmatched junction bases: 20. Germline CDR1 SNHLY, CDR2 FYNNEI. The CDR3 totals 16 residues. Details on this clone: Its antigen is currently unknown.

With 60 Vbeta and 13 Jbeta primers, the PCR was carried out. Using immunoSEQ multiplex PCR, the repertoire was profiled, and TCRdb retains in-frame clones only, with some absent. Reported are around 200,000 clones; the ten largest clones contain around 0.79%. Study results and caveats: In a later analysis, TCR beta V- and J-gene trimming was associated with a missense DCLRE1C variant. An observed cluster of highly shared sequence variants was recorded as a likely sequencing artifact. Usually a TCR sequence was rare, but some public TCRs were found in many donors.

The clonotype originates from a woman under 30 in good health and CMV-seropositive. V is TRBV2 and J is TRBJ2-5; 10 nucleotides match TRBD2. The sample taken for sequencing was PBMCs. The CDR3 loop is CAMPRKASGGQMAQYF. In DNA, the CDR3 is TGTGCCATGCCGCGAAAGGCTAGCGGGGGCCAAATGGCCCAGTACTTC.